This entry concerns a single TCR beta chain. Its matching antigen is unknown. The CDR3 covers 14 residues. Trimming took off 3 bases at V and 4 bases at J, with 10 bases between the two ends. CDR1 and CDR2 (germline): SGHRS, YFSETQ. The data were produced by immunoSEQ multiplex PCR, yet TCRdb's version contains in-frame clones alone and is incomplete. The sample shows approximately 94,000 clones, nearly 95% of them seen only once. This sample was included in a study of T cell responses to AZD1222 COVID-19 vaccine. Across the whole study: Second-dose intervals near 4 or 12 weeks were combined. Study observations and caveats: Unmutated variant regions reportedly attract nearly half of all spike-specific TCRs. Sampled repertoires all dated from after the peak T cell response.

The sequence was obtained from an adult in good health. The V call is TRBV5-1, the J call TRBJ2-2; D perhaps matches TRBD1 (6 bases). This material consisted of peripheral blood, taken on day 0 of AZD1222 vaccination. CDR3 bases: TGCGCCAGCAGCTCTCGGGACACCACCGGGGAGCTGTTTTTT. Its protein is CASSSRDTTGELFF.